The next 22 T cell receptor beta chains were all read from a single sample in a study of blood T cell repertoires in COVID-19 (dated by TCRdb to the early 2020s). The method was the immunoSEQ multiplex PCR assay. The source is immuneACCESS, and TCRdb retained only in-frame sequences with V and J called. Part of the clones is not carried over; for the studies checked, unresolved V genes explain less than half of this, and the remainder is unexplained. The sample has 25,000 to 35,000 clones on record, approximately 86% of them singletons. About 25% of the sample is held by the ten biggest clonotypes. The sample comprised peripheral blood. The receptors shown here come from a human donor in a cohort sampled during active COVID-19.

The chain recombines TRBV2 with TRBJ2-3, with D uncertain. This CDR3 has 15 amino acids. The germline V gene has CDR1 SNHLY and CDR2 FYNNEI. Trimming removed 8 bases from V and 0 bases from J, with 15 bases in between. The CDR3: CASHASAVSTDTQYF. The CDR3 nucleotides are TGTGCCAGCCATGCTAGTGCAGTTAGCACAGATACGCAGTATTTT.

The chain combines TRBV7-6 with TRBJ1-4; no clear D gene. CDR3 size: 13 residues. V was cut by 5 bases and J by 7 bases, with 11 bases left in between. Germline V gene lookup returns CDR1 SGHVS and CDR2 FNYEAQ. DNA of the CDR3: TGTGCCAGCAGCCCACGAGGAGGTGAAAAACTGTTTTTT. Protein product: CASSPRGGEKLFF.

This chain joins TRBV5-4 and TRBJ1-1, with D possibly TRBD1 on 5 matching bases. Germline V gives CDR1 SGHNT, CDR2 YYREEE (reference sequence). CDR3 length: 14 amino acids. V dropped 4 bases and J dropped 0 bases, with 10 bases sitting between them. CDR3 sequence reads: CASSRQRVNTEAFF. CDR3 DNA sequence: TGTGCCAGCAGCCGACAGCGAGTGAACACTGAAGCTTTCTTT.

The chain combines TRBV6-5 with TRBJ2-3; TRBD1 matches 7 bases. Germline V CDR1 and CDR2: MNHEY, SVGAGI. The CDR3 extends over 14 amino acids. With 6 bases clipped from V and 2 bases from J, the junction kept 5 bases outside the gene matches. The CDR3, as DNA: TGTGCCAGCAGGGTGACAGGGTACACAGATACGCAGTATTTT. The encoded protein is CASRVTGYTDTQYF.

This chain joins TRBV5-1 and TRBJ2-5, with TRBD2 matching over 12 bases. Germline values: CDR1 SGHRS, CDR2 YFSETQ. The junction had 15 bases not matched to a gene; V was cut back by 6 bases and J by 3 bases. The CDR3 is made up of 18 amino acids. CDR3 sequence reads: CASNELGLAGTGKETQYF. CDR3 coding DNA: TGCGCCAGCAACGAACTCGGACTAGCGGGGACGGGTAAAGAGACCCAGTACTTC.

This clone showed up just a few times. The CDR3 DNA reads as TGTGCCAGCAGTTACCCGGGACAGGGGAGGAATGAGCAGTTCTTC. Translating it yields CASSYPGQGRNEQFF. The chain couples TRBV6-6 to TRBJ2-1; 10 bases are shared with TRBD1. The CDR3 spans 15 residues. Trimming took 2 bases from V and 7 from J; bases not matched to a gene: 5. Germline CDR1 MNHNY, CDR2 SVGAGI (reference sequence).

V is TRBV30 and J is TRBJ1-2; possibly TRBD1 for D (6 bases). In germline, CDR1 is GTSNPN, CDR2 SVGIG (reference sequence). CDR3 length: 14 amino acids. Deletions cut 2 bases from V and 8 bases from J, with 18 bases between. The CDR3 DNA follows: TGTGCCTGGAGTCCACCAGGGGAGGGGAACGGCTACACCTTC. Translated: CAWSPPGEGNGYTF.

The rearrangement links TRBV7-3 to TRBJ2-1, with TRBD2 identical over 9 bases. The CDR3 spans 15 residues. CDR1 is SGHTA, CDR2 FQGTGA, per germline. V lost 5 bases, J lost 7 bases, and 9 bases stayed unmatched. The DNA for the CDR3 is TGTGCCAGCAGCCCAGGGACTAGCCCTCTGAATGAGCAGTTCTTC. Its protein product is CASSPGTSPLNEQFF.

The rearrangement links TRBV18 to TRBJ1-1; D is perhaps TRBD1 (6 bases). Germline lookup yields CDR1 KGHSH and CDR2 LQKENI. The CDR3 sequence is 14 residues long. Trimming pared 2 bases from V and 3 bases from J, leaving 10 bases between. CDR3 DNA sequence: TGTGCCAGCTCACCAGGGGGCGCGCACACTGAAGCTTTCTTT. Protein product: CASSPGGAHTEAFF.

This chain uses TRBV4-1 with TRBJ2-6, with 7 positions matching TRBD2. This CDR3 has 18 residues. Germline V lookup: CDR1 MGHRA, CDR2 YSYEKL. J gave up 1 base and V 0 bases, and 6 bases lay outside the gene matches. The CDR3 DNA reads TGCGCCAGCAGCCAAGATGGGAGGGGAAGATCTGGGGCCAACGTCCTGACTTTC. It codes for CASSQDGRGRSGANVLTF.

As for this clone: The junction does not match germline at one end; this may be a read error. The CDR3 loop reads CASSSGQKSSGNTIYF. In DNA form, the CDR3 reads TGTGCTAGCAGCTCGGGACAGAAGAGCTCTGGAAACACCATATATTTT. This chain connects TRBV7-7 to TRBJ1-3, with 7 bases that match TRBD1. The germline V gene encodes CDR1 SSHAT and CDR2 FNYEAQ (reference sequence). This CDR3 is 16 amino acids long.

The rearrangement joins TRBV4-2 to TRBJ2-7; 10 bases agree with TRBD1. This CDR3 is 14 amino acids long. CDR1 and CDR2 from the germline V gene are LGHNA and YNFKEQ. Germline trimming cut 3 bases from V and 2 bases from J; bases unmatched to any gene: 1. CDR3 DNA: TGTGCCAGCAGCCAGGGACAGGGGACCTACGAGCAGTACTTC. Amino acid sequence: CASSQGQGTYEQYF.

The rearrangement links TRBV18 to TRBJ2-2; D unclear. The germline V and J ends were trimmed by 3 bases and 9 bases, with 11 bases remaining between them. The CDR3 length is 13 residues. Germline V lookup: CDR1 KGHSH, CDR2 LQKENI. The CDR3 loop is CASSPQVEWELFF. CDR3 coding DNA: TGTGCCAGCTCACCTCAGGTGGAATGGGAGCTGTTTTTT.

For the CDR3, the DNA is TGTGCCAGCACCGCGACAGGGGGAGGAGATACGCAGTATTTT. This gives the protein CASTATGGGDTQYF. The V call is TRBV11-1, the J call TRBJ2-3, with TRBD1 matching 9 bases. V trimming: 7 bases; J trimming: 5 bases; junction bases outside the gene matches: 7. The CDR3 loop spans 14 amino acids. Germline values: CDR1 SGHAT, CDR2 FQDESV (reference sequence).

The gene calls are TRBV5-1 and TRBJ1-1; TRBD1 aligns across 12 bases. The germline gives CDR1 SGHRS, CDR2 YFSETQ. The CDR3 is 15 residues long. The V segment lost 6 bases and the J segment 6 bases; nucleotides outside the gene matches: 9. The CDR3 DNA follows: TGCGCCAGCACCGGGACAGGGGGCGAAGCTTCTGAAGCTTTCTTT. Amino acid sequence: CASTGTGGEASEAFF.

The V and J genes are TRBV24-1 and TRBJ2-3, with TRBD1 identical over 10 bases. The CDR3 contains 17 residues. V was clipped by 2 bases and J by 4 bases; unmatched bases: 8. Germline loops: CDR1 KGHDR, CDR2 SFDVKD. CDR3 nucleotides: TGTGCCACCAGTGATTCCCGACAGGGGGCGAATGCAGATACGCAGTATTTT. It specifies CATSDSRQGANADTQYF.

This rearrangement joins TRBV4-1 to TRBJ2-1, with a weak D call TRBD1 (5 bases). The CDR3 is 16 residues long. Germline V lookup: CDR1 MGHRA, CDR2 YSYEKL. The V end lost 4 bases, the J end lost 1 base, and 14 bases lay between the germline ends. The CDR3 reads CASSRLDIISYNEQFF. DNA of the CDR3: TGCGCCAGCAGCCGGTTGGACATTATATCCTACAATGAGCAGTTCTTC.

The rearrangement uses TRBV19 and TRBJ1-3; D uncertain. The CDR3 length is 14 residues. Looked up from germline, CDR1 is LNHDA and CDR2 is SQIVND (reference sequence). The V and J ends lost 1 base and 0 bases respectively, with 4 bases between them. CDR3 sequence (DNA): TGTGCCAGTAGTATAGGGCACTCTGGAAACACCATATATTTT. Its translation is CASSIGHSGNTIYF.

The chain recombines TRBV9 with TRBJ2-5, with D possibly TRBD2 on 5 matching bases. Trimming pared 0 bases from V and 1 base from J, leaving 10 bases between. In germline, CDR1 is SGDLS, CDR2 YYNGEE. The CDR3 consists of 15 residues. The CDR3 sequence: CASSVVPGIQETQYF. CDR3 DNA: TGTGCCAGCAGCGTAGTCCCGGGAATCCAAGAGACCCAGTACTTC.

This sequence joins TRBV7-2 and TRBJ2-3, with 10 bases lining up with TRBD2. The CDR3 covers 14 residues. From germline, CDR1 is SGHTA and CDR2 FQGNSA. The V and J ends lost 5 bases and 3 bases, in that order; junction bases with no gene match: 2. CDR3 sequence (DNA): TGTGCCAGCAGCGAGGGACTAGCGACAGATACGCAGTATTTT. Translation: CASSEGLATDTQYF.

This chain links TRBV6-5 with TRBJ2-5; D is perhaps TRBD2 (7 bases). Deletions cut 8 bases from V and 9 bases from J, with 13 bases between. The CDR3 runs 11 residues. From germline, CDR1 is MNHEY and CDR2 SVGAGI. The chain's CDR3 is CASSEGGSQYF. The DNA for the CDR3 is TGTGCCAGCTCTGAGGGGGGGTCCCAGTACTTC.

The chain couples TRBV9 to TRBJ1-1; 11 nucleotides match TRBD1. This CDR3 has 14 amino acids. With V trimmed by 5 bases and J by 5 bases, 5 bases remained unmatched. Germline values: CDR1 SGDLS, CDR2 YYNGEE. The CDR3 DNA reads as TGTGCCAGCAGTCGGACAGGGGGCTCGACTGAAGCTTTCTTT. Translated, it gives CASSRTGGSTEAFF.